Given below is one T cell receptor (beta chain) in context. What it binds is unknown. Germline CDR1 reads LGHDT; CDR2 reads YNNKEL (reference sequence). This CDR3 contains 16 residues. The J segment lost 4 bases and the V segment lost 5 bases, leaving 7 bases of the junction unmatched. This entry comes from a study of blood T cells in healthy people across ages. Then a second PCR, running roughly 7 to 11 cycles, was carried out with a sample-barcoded 5' primer and a J-beta primer mix. Every molecule of cDNA carried a tag from a template-switch adaptor with 12 random nucleotides. Via MiXCR, TCRdb re-called the 5' RACE reads, giving one row per CDR3 protein. The table shows 550,000 to 650,000 distinct CDR3 sequences, with over 25% occurring only once. Study-wide points: Donors of long life had a larger count of naive CD4+ cells and greater diversity than aged donors.

These same data were also listed under a study on T cells of mothers and their children.

This clonotype was obtained from a boy aged 2-15 years in good health. The V gene is TRBV3-1, the J gene TRBJ2-1, with 11 bases aligning to TRBD2. Sample: blood. The CDR3, as DNA: TGTGCCAGCAGCTCCCTAGCGGGGGGTGCTTACAATGAGCAGTTCTTC. It is translated as CASSSLAGGAYNEQFF.